The 8 T cell receptor beta chains reported below all come from one sample, sequenced in a study of cytomegalovirus exposure and HLA in healthy donors. This PCR relied on a set of 60 Vbeta primers and 13 Jbeta primers. The method was immunoSEQ multiplex PCR; TCRdb's version includes in-frame clones alone and lacks a portion of them. The sample comprises hundreds of thousands of clones, over 80% of which are singletons, and roughly 0.7% rests with the top ten. Sequenced: PBMCs. These receptors were taken from a boy aged 2 to 10 in good health and CMV-seronegative.

This chain links TRBV5-1 with TRBJ2-1, with D perhaps TRBD2 (7 bases). V lost 4 bases and J 4 bases, leaving 18 bases between the germline ends. The length of the CDR3 is 16 residues. From germline, CDR1 is SGHRS and CDR2 YFSETQ. CDR3 DNA sequence: TGCGCCAGCAGCGCCATAGGGGGGGGGACATACAATGAGCAGTTCTTC. Translating gives CASSAIGGGTYNEQFF.

V usage is TRBV30 and J usage is TRBJ2-1; 9 nucleotides line up with TRBD2. The CDR3 covers 13 residues. CDR1 and CDR2 from the germline V gene are GTSNPN and SVGIG (reference sequence). V was clipped by 1 base and J by 7 bases; unmatched bases: 2. The CDR3 DNA follows: TGTGCCTGGAGTGGGACTAGCGTGAATGAGCAGTTCTTC. This sequence encodes CAWSGTSVNEQFF.

DNA for the CDR3: TGCGCCAGCGCCAGACTAGCGGGGGGCCCACAAGAGACCCAGTACTTC. This sequence encodes CASARLAGGPQETQYF. V usage is TRBV4-1 and J usage is TRBJ2-5; 13 bases agree with TRBD2. The CDR3 loop spans 16 amino acids. The V gene end was trimmed by 8 bases and the J gene end by 2 bases; junction bases not matched to a gene: 8. Germline loops: CDR1 MGHRA, CDR2 YSYEKL.

The rearrangement links TRBV9 to TRBJ2-1; D may be TRBD2 (6 bases). Per germline, CDR1 SGDLS and CDR2 YYNGEE. V lost 1 base, J lost 5 bases, and 16 bases lay in between. The CDR3 consists of 16 residues. The CDR3 DNA reads TGTGCCAGCAGCGTACTAGAACGGGGGAGCGACAATGAGCAGTTCTTC. This translates into CASSVLERGSDNEQFF.

The chain combines TRBV7-8 with TRBJ2-7, with D perhaps TRBD2 (7 bases). The germline CDR1 and CDR2 sequences are SGHVS and FQNEAQ. V shed 0 bases and J shed 3 bases, with 15 bases lying between them. CDR3 length: 16 amino acids. CDR3 sequence reads: CASSLALGGRIYEQYF. For the CDR3, the DNA is TGTGCCAGCAGCTTAGCGCTGGGGGGGCGAATCTACGAGCAGTACTTC.

For this clone: At one end the junction does not follow the germline gene, possibly because of a read error. CDR3 coding DNA: TGTGCCAGCAGCGCCGAGACAGGGGACTATGGCTACCCCTTC. This encodes CASSAETGDYGYPF. The V call is TRBV13, the J call TRBJ1-2; TRBD1 agrees at 8 bases. Germline values: CDR1 PRHDT, CDR2 FYEKMQ (reference sequence). The CDR3 is made up of 14 amino acids.

The chain links TRBV6-5 to TRBJ1-4; 7 positions match TRBD1. Germline trimming cut 6 bases from V and 7 bases from J; bases unmatched to any gene: 8. The CDR3 sequence is 14 residues long. From germline, CDR1 is MNHEY and CDR2 SVGAGI. The chain's CDR3 is CASRTDRSLEKLFF. Written as DNA, the CDR3 is TGTGCCAGCAGAACGGACAGGAGCCTTGAAAAACTGTTTTTT.

The CDR3 sequence: CASRTGYNEQFF. CDR3 DNA sequence: TGTGCCAGCCGAACAGGGTACAATGAGCAGTTCTTC. The chain employs TRBV27 and TRBJ2-1; the D gene is possibly TRBD1 (6 bases). Germline CDR1 reads MNHEY; CDR2 reads SMNVEV (reference sequence). V was pared by 8 bases and J by 4 bases, with 9 bases between. This CDR3 is 12 amino acids long.